The 30 T cell receptor beta chains below all came from one sample that was sequenced in a study of cytotoxic CD8 clonotypes in ibrutinib-treated CLL. Measured with immunoSEQ multiplex PCR; TCRdb has only the in-frame clones, and not every one. The sample records some 200,000 clones, roughly 79% being singletons. The sequencing used PBMCs, collected after 12 months of ibrutinib treatment. Receptor source: a human donor with chronic lymphocytic leukemia.

The V and J genes are TRBV7-3 and TRBJ1-1, with unresolved D. V was pared by 2 bases and J by 0 bases, with 13 bases between. Germline-derived CDR1 and CDR2 are SGHTA and FQGTGA. The CDR3 has 16 residues. CDR3 in DNA: TGTGCCAGCAGCTTAGTAGGACCCATCATGAACACTGAAGCTTTCTTT. Translated: CASSLVGPIMNTEAFF.

The chain has TRBV2 and TRBJ2-7; 9 nucleotides agree with TRBD2. The germline V gene has CDR1 SNHLY and CDR2 FYNNEI. V trimming: 11 bases; J trimming: 4 bases; junction bases outside the gene matches: 18. The CDR3 consists of 16 residues. The CDR3 nucleotides are TGTGCCGGATCCCCTAGGGGGGTAGCGGGAGTATACGAGCAGTACTTC. This sequence encodes CAGSPRGVAGVYEQYF.

The V gene is TRBV6-5, the J gene TRBJ1-1; possibly TRBD1 for D (6 bases). The CDR3 loop spans 14 amino acids. Trimming stripped 5 bases from V and 7 bases from J, with 17 bases between. CDR1 is MNHEY, CDR2 SVGAGI, per germline. CDR3 DNA: TGTGCCAGCAGTCAACAGGGAGCCTGGATTGAAGCTTTCTTT. Translating gives CASSQQGAWIEAFF.

This sequence joins TRBV9 and TRBJ2-3; D not resolved. The CDR3 consists of 16 residues. From germline, CDR1 is SGDLS and CDR2 YYNGEE. V shed 0 bases and J shed 0 bases, with 11 bases lying between them. The CDR3 loop reads CASSVALQKSTDTQYF. The CDR3 DNA reads as TGTGCCAGCAGCGTAGCGCTACAGAAGAGCACAGATACGCAGTATTTT.

The chain employs TRBV10-3 and TRBJ2-7; 10 positions agree with TRBD2. The CDR3 sequence is 13 residues long. Germline V gene lookup returns CDR1 ENHRY and CDR2 SYGVKD. The trim removed 7 bases at V and 7 bases at J, leaving 7 bases unmatched. The CDR3 loop reads CAITRASGGEQYF. In DNA, the CDR3 is TGTGCCATCACCCGGGCTAGCGGGGGTGAGCAGTACTTC.

This clone was observed a single time. The gene calls are TRBV7-9 and TRBJ2-7, with D perhaps TRBD1 or TRBD2 (5 bases each). CDR1 and CDR2 (germline): SEHNR, FQNEAQ (reference sequence). The V gene lost 10 bases and the J gene lost 2 bases, with 12 bases spanning the gap. This CDR3 contains 12 residues. In DNA, the CDR3 is TGTGCCACCAGAGGGGATACCTACGAGCAGTACTTC. Amino acid sequence: CATRGDTYEQYF.

The genes are TRBV21-1 and TRBJ2-6. TRBV21-1 corresponds to a pseudogene. The CDR3 spans 20 residues. The CDR3 protein is CASSLLRDPHFSSGANVLTF. In nucleotides, the CDR3 is TGTGCCAGCAGCCTTCTTCGGGACCCACATTTTTCGTCTGGGGCCAACGTCCTGACTTTC.

The rearrangement joins TRBV20-1 to TRBJ2-1, with D possibly being TRBD2 (5 bases). Germline V gene data show CDR1 as DFQATT and CDR2 as SNEGSKA (reference sequence). V was cut by 0 bases and J by 12 bases, with 9 bases left in between. This CDR3 contains 11 residues. The CDR3: CSARDGRGQFF. In DNA form, the CDR3 reads TGCAGTGCTAGAGATGGGAGAGGGCAGTTCTTC.

The chain combines TRBV4-1 with TRBJ2-2; perhaps TRBD2 as D (5 bases). V lost 4 bases and J lost 0, with 12 bases in between. The CDR3 consists of 16 residues. CDR1 MGHRA and CDR2 YSYEKL come from the germline V gene. The CDR3 is CASSPYGVANTGELFF. The CDR3, as DNA: TGCGCCAGCAGCCCATACGGGGTCGCGAACACCGGGGAGCTGTTTTTT.

V usage is TRBV27 and J usage is TRBJ2-1; 7 bases map to TRBD2. V was pared by 5 bases and J by 2 bases, with 9 bases of the junction left unmatched. Germline lookup yields CDR1 MNHEY and CDR2 SMNVEV (reference sequence). This CDR3 is built from 16 residues. CDR3 in DNA: TGTGCCAGCAGTGACGCGGCGGGAGAAACCTACAATGAGCAGTTCTTC. Amino acids: CASSDAAGETYNEQFF.

The chain links TRBV14 to TRBJ1-3, with D maybe TRBD1 (6 bases). V lost 7 bases and J lost 1, with 14 bases in between. The CDR3 sequence is 15 residues long. Germline V lookup: CDR1 SGHDN, CDR2 FVKESK. DNA of the CDR3: TGTGCCAGCAACCCCCTAGGACAGTCTGGAAACACCATATATTTT. Its translation is CASNPLGQSGNTIYF.

The CDR3 DNA sequence: TGTGCCAGCAGCAACGGACAGGGGAACACTGAAGCTTTCTTT. Amino acid sequence: CASSNGQGNTEAFF. This rearrangement joins TRBV6-6 to TRBJ1-1; TRBD1 agrees at 8 bases. After removal of 6 bases from V and 1 base from J, the junction contained 4 bases not matched to a gene. CDR1 is MNHNY, CDR2 SVGAGI, per germline (reference sequence). The CDR3 spans 14 residues.

This clone is a singleton in its sample. The rearrangement uses TRBV2 and TRBJ1-3; 12 bases are a match to TRBD1. The V and J ends lost 5 bases and 2 bases, in that order; junction bases with no gene match: 4. The germline gives CDR1 SNHLY, CDR2 FYNNEI. The CDR3 consists of 16 residues. This CDR3 is CASSLGQGAAGNTIYF. The CDR3 bases are TGTGCCAGCAGTTTGGGACAGGGGGCGGCTGGAAACACCATATATTTT.

The chain recombines TRBV2 with TRBJ1-2; TRBD1 matches 7 bases. Trimming removed 8 bases from V and 8 bases from J; junction bases left unmatched: 11. There are 13 residues in the CDR3. Germline V CDR1 and CDR2: SNHLY, FYNNEI. CDR3 sequence: CASGPGGSRGYTF. DNA of the CDR3: TGTGCCAGCGGTCCAGGGGGAAGTCGAGGCTACACCTTC.

The chain carries TRBV4-1 and TRBJ1-6, with D hard to call. This CDR3 has 18 residues. The V end lost 4 bases, the J end lost 0 bases, and 16 bases lay between the germline ends. Germline-derived CDR1 and CDR2 are MGHRA and YSYEKL. Here the CDR3 DNA reads TGCGCCAGCAGCCCAACTAGGACGAAGAGCTCCTATAATTCACCCCTCCACTTT. Protein: CASSPTRTKSSYNSPLHF.

This clone turned up a few times. The CDR3 loop reads CASGGNGGTQYF. For the CDR3, the DNA is TGTGCCAGCGGCGGGAATGGGGGGACCCAGTACTTC. V and J are TRBV7-2 and TRBJ2-5, with D perhaps TRBD2 (6 bases). The CDR3 length is 12 residues. V dropped 8 bases and J dropped 7 bases, with 14 bases sitting between them. Germline CDR1 reads SGHTA; CDR2 reads FQGNSA.

The J gene is TRBJ2-3, the V gene TRBV27; TRBD1 matches at 8 bases. V shed 8 bases, J shed 4 bases, and the junction held 8 bases outside the gene matches. The CDR3 is 14 residues long. Germline values: CDR1 MNHEY, CDR2 SMNVEV (reference sequence). CDR3 sequence: CASVGQGAPDTQYF. The CDR3 DNA sequence: TGTGCCAGCGTCGGTCAGGGGGCCCCAGATACGCAGTATTTT.

The chain recombines TRBV19 with TRBJ2-1; no definite D call. The V end was cut by 3 bases, the J end by 1 base, with 10 bases between. Germline lookup yields CDR1 LNHDA and CDR2 SQIVND (reference sequence). The CDR3 spans 15 residues. CDR3 in amino acids: CASSILTKSYNEQFF. In DNA form, the CDR3 reads TGTGCCAGTAGTATTCTAACGAAGTCCTACAATGAGCAGTTCTTC.

The chain joins TRBV5-1 to TRBJ2-1, with D unclear. This CDR3 comprises 12 residues. Trimming took off 3 bases at V and 11 bases at J, with 12 bases between the two ends. Looked up from germline, CDR1 is SGHRS and CDR2 is YFSETQ. The CDR3 DNA reads as TGCGCCAGCAGCTCGACCCGGCAACAGCAGTTCTTC. Protein sequence: CASSSTRQQQFF.

V is TRBV5-1 and J is TRBJ2-7, with 7 bases lining up with TRBD2. The trim removed 2 bases at V and 2 bases at J, leaving 4 bases unmatched. The CDR3 is 14 amino acids. In germline, CDR1 is SGHRS, CDR2 YFSETQ. CDR3 bases: TGCGCCAGCAGCTTTCTCGCGGGAGCCTACGAGCAGTACTTC. This codes for CASSFLAGAYEQYF.

The rearrangement links TRBV5-1 to TRBJ2-5, with D hard to call. The CDR3 runs 13 residues. Per the germline V gene, CDR1 is SGHRS and CDR2 is YFSETQ. The ends were cut back, 0 bases at V and 4 bases at J, with 7 bases in the middle. As DNA, the CDR3 is TGCGCCAGCAGCTTGGGACGTTTAGAGACCCAGTACTTC. It codes for CASSLGRLETQYF. Full variable domain (missing parts from reference TRBV5-1 and TRBJ2-5): KAGVTQTPRYLIKTRGQQVTLSCSPISGHRSVSWYQQTPGQGLQFLFEYFSETQRNKGNFPGRFSGRQFSNSRSEMNVSTLELGDSALYLCASSLGRLETQYFGPGTRLLVL.

The chain joins TRBV2 to TRBJ2-7; tentative D call: TRBD1 (6 bases). The germline gives CDR1 SNHLY, CDR2 FYNNEI. The CDR3 contains 12 residues. V shed 6 bases and J shed 1 base, with 7 bases lying between them. CDR3 loop: CASRGQSYEQYF. CDR3 in DNA: TGTGCCAGCAGAGGACAGTCCTACGAGCAGTACTTC.

J is TRBJ2-7 and V is TRBV11-2, with 8 bases lining up with TRBD2. The CDR3 length is 16 residues. CDR1 is SGHAT and CDR2 is FQNNGV in the germline V gene. Trimming removed 5 bases from V and 1 base from J; junction bases left unmatched: 10. In nucleotides, the CDR3 is TGTGCCAGCAGCCTCATTCGTGGGACTAGGTCCTACGAGCAGTACTTC. It translates to CASSLIRGTRSYEQYF.

The chain recombines TRBV5-1 with TRBJ1-2; the D is unclear. Trimming pared 1 base from V and 4 bases from J, leaving 14 bases between. There are 15 residues in the CDR3. The germline CDR1 and CDR2 sequences are SGHRS and YFSETQ. CDR3: CASSLLPDTSYGYTF. CDR3 sequence (DNA): TGCGCCAGCAGCTTGTTGCCAGATACGTCCTATGGCTACACCTTC.

This sequence joins TRBV19 and TRBJ1-5; D is ambiguous. Looked up from germline, CDR1 is LNHDA and CDR2 is SQIVND (reference sequence). The CDR3 length is 15 residues. Trimming removed 6 bases from V and 2 bases from J, with 14 bases in between. CDR3 loop: CASRPTASGNQPQHF. CDR3 coding DNA: TGTGCCAGTAGGCCGACTGCCAGTGGCAATCAGCCCCAGCATTTT.

The chain uses TRBV27 and TRBJ1-1; a weak D match, TRBD1 (5 bases). The ends were cut back, 4 bases at V and 4 bases at J, with 16 bases in the middle. CDR1 and CDR2 from the germline V gene are MNHEY and SMNVEV (reference sequence). The CDR3 extends over 15 amino acids. The CDR3 DNA sequence: TGTGCCAGCAGTTCGGGGGACCAGGGAGCCACTGAAGCTTTCTTT. It yields the protein CASSSGDQGATEAFF.

The CDR3 DNA follows: TGTGCCAGCAGTGTGGGGGGGTCGGGACACCGCTACAATGAGCAGTTCTTC. Translated, it gives CASSVGGSGHRYNEQFF. The chain carries TRBV6-1 and TRBJ2-1; TRBD2 is a possible D gene (7 bases). CDR3 length: 17 residues. Germline V lookup: CDR1 MNHNS, CDR2 SASEGT. The germline V and J ends were trimmed by 4 bases and 3 bases, with 19 bases remaining between them.

This clone was detected once. The gene calls are TRBV18 and TRBJ1-1, with D possibly matching TRBD1 (6 bases). Trimming took 3 bases from V and 0 from J, leaving 8 bases between them. The CDR3 totals 14 residues. The germline V gene has CDR1 KGHSH and CDR2 LQKENI. The CDR3 region is CASSPDSLNTEAFF. The DNA for the CDR3 is TGTGCCAGCTCACCGGACAGCTTGAACACTGAAGCTTTCTTT.

This chain connects TRBV7-9 to TRBJ1-2; 9 nucleotides line up with TRBD1. Germline CDR1 SEHNR, CDR2 FQNEAQ (reference sequence). The CDR3 spans 14 residues. V lost 5 bases, J lost 7 bases, and 8 bases stayed unmatched. For the CDR3, the DNA is TGTGCCAGCAGCGTGGGACAGGGTAACAGTGGCTACACCTTC. This sequence encodes CASSVGQGNSGYTF. Variable domain in full (rest from reference TRBV7-9 and TRBJ1-2): DTGVSQNPRHKITKRGQNVTFRCDPISEHNRLYWYRQTLGQGPEFLTYFQNEAQLEKSRLLSDRFSAERPKGSFSTLEIQRTEQGDSAMYLCASSVGQGNSGYTFGSGTRLTVV.

The rearrangement joins TRBV6-6 to TRBJ1-2, with D possibly TRBD1 on 6 matching bases. Trimming shortened V by 6 bases and J by 1 base, and 12 bases separated the two germline ends. This CDR3 region has 14 residues. CDR1 and CDR2 from the germline V gene are MNHNY and SVGAGI (reference sequence). The CDR3 DNA sequence: TGTGCCAGCAGGGCTGGACAGAATAACTATGGCTACACCTTC. Translated, it gives CASRAGQNNYGYTF.